A single T cell receptor beta chain is shown here with its context. No antigen is known for it. The CDR3 is made up of 14 amino acids. Germline V gives CDR1 LNHDA, CDR2 SQIVND (reference sequence). V lost 7 bases and J 3 bases, leaving 10 bases between the germline ends. The data belong to a study of CD8+ T cells in alopecia areata. Across the study: Administration of oral tofacitinib to treated patients was at 5 to 10 mg twice daily. Patients in the study were on tofacitinib for 6 to 18 months, then off it for 6 months. Among treated patients, severity was scored by affected scalp area percentage.

Extraction and reverse transcription of RNA yielded cDNA as the sequencing template. The table came from immunoSEQ multiplex PCR; TCRdb's copy has only in-frame clones and leaves some out. The data show around 190,000 clones, 55% to 70% seen once. Study results and limitations: Tofacitinib significantly brought down scalp clonality and expanded CD8+ clones among top 100.

Treatment noted: oral pan-JAK inhibitor, 5-10 mg twice daily. The chain recombines TRBV19 with TRBJ2-6; possible D gene TRBD1, 6 bases. The TCR originated in a human donor with alopecia areata. Sample: CD4+ T cells sorted from blood, taken at week 4, from a patient treated with tofacitinib. The CDR3 DNA follows: TGTGCCAGTACCCCAGGGGATGGGGCCAACGTCCTGACTTTC. Encoded protein: CASTPGDGANVLTF.